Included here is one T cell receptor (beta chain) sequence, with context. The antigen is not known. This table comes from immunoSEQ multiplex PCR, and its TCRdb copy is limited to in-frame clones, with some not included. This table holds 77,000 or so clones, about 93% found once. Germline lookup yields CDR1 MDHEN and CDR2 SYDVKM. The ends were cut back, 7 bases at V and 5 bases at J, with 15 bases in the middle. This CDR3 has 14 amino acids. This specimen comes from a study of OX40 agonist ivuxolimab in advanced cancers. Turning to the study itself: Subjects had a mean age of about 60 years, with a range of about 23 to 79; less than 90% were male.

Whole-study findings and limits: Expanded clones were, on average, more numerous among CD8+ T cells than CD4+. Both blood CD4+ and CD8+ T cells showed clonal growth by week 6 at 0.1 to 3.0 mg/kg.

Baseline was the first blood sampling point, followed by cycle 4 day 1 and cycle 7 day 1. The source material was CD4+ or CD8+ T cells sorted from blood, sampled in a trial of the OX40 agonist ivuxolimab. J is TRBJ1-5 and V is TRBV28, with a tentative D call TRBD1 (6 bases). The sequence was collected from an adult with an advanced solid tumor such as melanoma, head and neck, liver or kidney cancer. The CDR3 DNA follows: TGTGCCAGCATCCTGGGGGGCACCGATCAGCCCCAGCATTTT. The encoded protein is CASILGGTDQPQHF.